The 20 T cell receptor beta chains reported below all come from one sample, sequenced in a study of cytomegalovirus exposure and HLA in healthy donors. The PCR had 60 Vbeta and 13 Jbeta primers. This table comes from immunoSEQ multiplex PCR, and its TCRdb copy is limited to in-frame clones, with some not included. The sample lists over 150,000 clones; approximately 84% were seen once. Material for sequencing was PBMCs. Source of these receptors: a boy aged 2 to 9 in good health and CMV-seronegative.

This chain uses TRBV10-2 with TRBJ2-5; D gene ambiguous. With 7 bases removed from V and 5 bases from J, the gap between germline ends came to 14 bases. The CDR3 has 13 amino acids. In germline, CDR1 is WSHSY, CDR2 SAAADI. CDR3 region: CASKQAGLETQYF. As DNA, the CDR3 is TGCGCCAGCAAGCAGGCAGGTTTGGAGACCCAGTACTTC.

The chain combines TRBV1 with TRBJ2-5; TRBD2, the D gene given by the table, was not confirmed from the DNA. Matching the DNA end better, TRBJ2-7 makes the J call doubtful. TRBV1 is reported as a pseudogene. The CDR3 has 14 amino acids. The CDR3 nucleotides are TGCACCAGCAGCGACCCGGGAAACTCCTACGAGCAGTACTTC. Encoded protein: CTSSDPGNSYEQYF.

The DNA for the CDR3 is TGCGCCAGCAGCCGTACCAGTTCAACTAATGAAAAACTGTTTTTT. Translated, it gives CASSRTSSTNEKLFF. The rearrangement uses TRBV5-1 and TRBJ1-4; D not certain. Trimming removed 4 bases at V and 0 bases at J, with 10 bases between. Germline loops: CDR1 SGHRS, CDR2 YFSETQ. The CDR3 loop spans 15 amino acids. Using reference TRBV5-1 and TRBJ1-4 for the parts outside the CDR3, the full variable domain is KAGVTQTPRYLIKTRGQQVTLSCSPISGHRSVSWYQQTPGQGLQFLFEYFSETQRNKGNFPGRFSGRQFSNSRSEMNVSTLELGDSALYLCASSRTSSTNEKLFFGSGTQLSVL.

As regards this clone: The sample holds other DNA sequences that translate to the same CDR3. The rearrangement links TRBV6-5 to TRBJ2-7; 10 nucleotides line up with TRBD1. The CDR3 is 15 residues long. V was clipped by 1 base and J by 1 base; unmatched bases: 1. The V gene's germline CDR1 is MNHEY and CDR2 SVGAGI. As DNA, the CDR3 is TGTGCCAGCAGTTACTGGACAGGGGGTTCCTACGAGCAGTACTTC. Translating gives CASSYWTGGSYEQYF.

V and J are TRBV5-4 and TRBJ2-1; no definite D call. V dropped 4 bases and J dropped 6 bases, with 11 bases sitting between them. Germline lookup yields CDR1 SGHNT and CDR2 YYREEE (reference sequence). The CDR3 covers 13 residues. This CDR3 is CASSDNLGNEQFF. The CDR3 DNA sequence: TGTGCCAGCAGCGACAACTTGGGCAATGAGCAGTTCTTC.

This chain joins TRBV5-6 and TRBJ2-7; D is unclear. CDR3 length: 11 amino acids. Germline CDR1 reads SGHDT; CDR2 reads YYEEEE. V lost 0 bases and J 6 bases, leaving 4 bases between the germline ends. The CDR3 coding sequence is TGTGCCAGCAGCTTGGTTAGCGAGCAGTACTTC. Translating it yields CASSLVSEQYF.

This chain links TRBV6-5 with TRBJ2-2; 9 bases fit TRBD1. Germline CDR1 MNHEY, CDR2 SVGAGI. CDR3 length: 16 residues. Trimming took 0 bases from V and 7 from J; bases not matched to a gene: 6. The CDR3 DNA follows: TGTGCCAGCAGTTACTCGAGTACAGGGGGCATCGGGGAGCTGTTTTTT. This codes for CASSYSSTGGIGELFF.

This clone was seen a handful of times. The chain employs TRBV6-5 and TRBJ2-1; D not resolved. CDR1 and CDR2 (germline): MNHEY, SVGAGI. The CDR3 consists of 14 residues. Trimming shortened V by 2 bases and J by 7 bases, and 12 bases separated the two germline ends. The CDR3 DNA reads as TGTGCCAGCAGTTACAGGAGCGTCGGGAATGAGCAGTTCTTC. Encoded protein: CASSYRSVGNEQFF.

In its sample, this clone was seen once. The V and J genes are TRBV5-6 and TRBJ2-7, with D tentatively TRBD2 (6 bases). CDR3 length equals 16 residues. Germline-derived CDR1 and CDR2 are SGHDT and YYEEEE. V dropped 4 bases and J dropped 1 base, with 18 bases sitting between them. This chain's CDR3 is CASSPLGGELSYEQYF. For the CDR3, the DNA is TGTGCCAGCAGCCCTTTGGGGGGTGAGCTATCCTACGAGCAGTACTTC.

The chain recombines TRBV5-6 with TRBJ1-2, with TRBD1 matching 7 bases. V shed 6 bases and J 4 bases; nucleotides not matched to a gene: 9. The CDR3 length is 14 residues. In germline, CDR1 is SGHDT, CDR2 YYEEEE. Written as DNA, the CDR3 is TGTGCCAGCACCTCTCGGACAGGAAGCTATGGCTACACCTTC. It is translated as CASTSRTGSYGYTF.

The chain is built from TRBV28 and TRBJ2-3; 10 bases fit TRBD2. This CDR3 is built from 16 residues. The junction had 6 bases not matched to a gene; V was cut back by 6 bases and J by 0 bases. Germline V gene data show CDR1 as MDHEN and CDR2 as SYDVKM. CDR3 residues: CASRELAGPSTDTQYF. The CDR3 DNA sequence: TGTGCCAGCAGGGAACTAGCGGGGCCTAGCACAGATACGCAGTATTTT.

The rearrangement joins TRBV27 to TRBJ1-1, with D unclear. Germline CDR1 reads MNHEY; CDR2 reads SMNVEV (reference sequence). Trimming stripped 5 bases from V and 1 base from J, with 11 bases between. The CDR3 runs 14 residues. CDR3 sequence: CASSPGGENTEAFF. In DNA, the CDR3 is TGTGCCAGCAGTCCTGGAGGCGAGAACACTGAAGCTTTCTTT.

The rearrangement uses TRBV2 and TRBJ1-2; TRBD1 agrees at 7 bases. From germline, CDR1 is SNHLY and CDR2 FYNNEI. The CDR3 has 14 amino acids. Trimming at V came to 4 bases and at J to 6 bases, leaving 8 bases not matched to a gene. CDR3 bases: TGTGCCAGCAGTGTCCGAACAGGGGTCCATGGCTACACCTTC. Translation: CASSVRTGVHGYTF.

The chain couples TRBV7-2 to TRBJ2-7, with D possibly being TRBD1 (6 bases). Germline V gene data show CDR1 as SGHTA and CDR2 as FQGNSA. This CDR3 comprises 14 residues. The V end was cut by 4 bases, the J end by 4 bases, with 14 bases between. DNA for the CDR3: TGTGCCAGCAGCTACGACAGGAGGCGGTACGAGCAGTACTTC. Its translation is CASSYDRRRYEQYF.

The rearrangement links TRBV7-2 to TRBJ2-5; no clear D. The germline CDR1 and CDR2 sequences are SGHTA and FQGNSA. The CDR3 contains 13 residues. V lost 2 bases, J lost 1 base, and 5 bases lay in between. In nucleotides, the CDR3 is TGTGCCAGCAGCTTAACAACCCAAGAGACCCAGTACTTC. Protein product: CASSLTTQETQYF.

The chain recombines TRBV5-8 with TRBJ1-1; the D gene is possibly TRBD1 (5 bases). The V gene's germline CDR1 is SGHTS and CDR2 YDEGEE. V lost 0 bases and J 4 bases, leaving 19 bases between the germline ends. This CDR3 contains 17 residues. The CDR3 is CASSLVSHSGNITEAFF. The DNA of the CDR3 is TGTGCCAGCAGCTTGGTTAGCCACTCAGGGAATATCACTGAAGCTTTCTTT.

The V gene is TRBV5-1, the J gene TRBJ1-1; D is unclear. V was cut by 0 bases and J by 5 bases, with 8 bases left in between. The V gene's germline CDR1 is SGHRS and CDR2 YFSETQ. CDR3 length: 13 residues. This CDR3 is CASSLGRRTEAFF. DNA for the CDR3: TGCGCCAGCAGCTTGGGGAGACGGACTGAAGCTTTCTTT.

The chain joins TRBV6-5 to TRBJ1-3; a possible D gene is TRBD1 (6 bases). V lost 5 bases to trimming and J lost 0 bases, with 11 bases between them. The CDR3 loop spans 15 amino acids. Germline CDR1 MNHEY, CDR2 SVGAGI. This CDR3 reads CASSLTGTSGNTIYF. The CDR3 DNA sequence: TGTGCCAGCAGTCTAACAGGGACCTCTGGAAACACCATATATTTT.

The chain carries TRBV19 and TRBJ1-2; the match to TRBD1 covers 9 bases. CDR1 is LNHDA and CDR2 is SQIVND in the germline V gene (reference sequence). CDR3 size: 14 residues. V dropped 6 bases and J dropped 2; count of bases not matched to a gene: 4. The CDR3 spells CASRPGTGNYGYTF. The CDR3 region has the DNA TGTGCCAGTAGACCCGGGACAGGGAACTATGGCTACACCTTC.

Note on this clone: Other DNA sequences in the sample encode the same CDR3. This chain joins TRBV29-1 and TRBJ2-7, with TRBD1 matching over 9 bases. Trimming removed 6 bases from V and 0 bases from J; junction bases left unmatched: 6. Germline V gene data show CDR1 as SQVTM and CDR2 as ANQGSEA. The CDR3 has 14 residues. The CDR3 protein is CSVAGTGSSYEQYF. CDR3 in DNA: TGCAGCGTAGCCGGGACAGGGAGCTCCTACGAGCAGTACTTC.